The 31 T cell receptor beta chains below were found in one sample sequenced in a study of cytotoxic CD8 clonotypes in ibrutinib-treated CLL. This table comes from immunoSEQ multiplex PCR, and its TCRdb copy is limited to in-frame clones, with some not included. In the table there are hundreds of thousands of clones, about four fifths of which are singletons. This specimen consisted of PBMCs, obtained after 12 months of ibrutinib treatment. The receptors shown here come from a human donor with chronic lymphocytic leukemia.

This clone was picked up a small number of times. This chain links TRBV7-8 with TRBJ2-1; 7 bases are shared with TRBD1. J was trimmed by 9 bases and V by 8 bases; bases with no gene match: 13. Germline-derived CDR1 and CDR2 are SGHVS and FQNEAQ. This CDR3 contains 14 residues. The CDR3 loop is CASFQGVGAGEQFF. The DNA for the CDR3 is TGTGCCAGCTTCCAGGGGGTAGGGGCCGGTGAGCAGTTCTTC.

The chain carries TRBV4-2 and TRBJ2-3; TRBD1 aligns across 8 bases. The CDR3 covers 15 residues. CDR1 LGHNA and CDR2 YNFKEQ come from the germline V gene. V gave up 4 bases and J gave up 0 bases; unmatched junction bases: 3. DNA for the CDR3: TGTGCCAGCAGCCTCCGACAGGGGAGCACAGATACGCAGTATTTT. Its protein product is CASSLRQGSTDTQYF.

The chain employs TRBV10-2 and TRBJ1-1; TRBD1 matches 8 bases. V dropped 4 bases and J dropped 5; count of bases not matched to a gene: 6. The V gene's germline CDR1 is WSHSY and CDR2 SAAADI. The CDR3 runs to 14 residues. The CDR3 DNA follows: TGCGCCAGCAGTGCAGGACAGGGCTGGACTGAAGCTTTCTTT. Its translation is CASSAGQGWTEAFF.

The chain couples TRBV7-8 to TRBJ1-4; the D gene is possibly TRBD1 (5 bases). There are 14 residues in the CDR3. V shed 8 bases and J shed 8 bases, with 18 bases lying between them. Germline-derived CDR1 and CDR2 are SGHVS and FQNEAQ. The CDR3 sequence: CASGRRGLREKLFF. The DNA for the CDR3 is TGTGCCAGCGGGCGAAGGGGCTTAAGGGAAAAACTGTTTTTT.

The chain couples TRBV19 to TRBJ2-7; 9 positions agree with TRBD1. The trim removed 5 bases at V and 2 bases at J, leaving 4 bases unmatched. Germline V gives CDR1 LNHDA, CDR2 SQIVND (reference sequence). CDR3 length: 14 residues. CDR3 sequence (DNA): TGTGCCAGTAGTTTCGACAGGGGGGCCTACGAGCAGTACTTC. Translated, it gives CASSFDRGAYEQYF. The whole variable domain, remainder taken from reference TRBV19 and TRBJ2-7, is DGGITQSPKYLFRKEGQNVTLSCEQNLNHDAMYWYRQDPGQGLRLIYYSQIVNDFQKGDIAEGYSVSREKKESFPLTVTSAQKNPTAFYLCASSFDRGAYEQYFGPGTRLTVT.

This clone was recorded a few times. This chain connects TRBV13 to TRBJ1-4; TRBD1 agrees at 8 bases. The CDR3 is 16 amino acids. Germline V lookup: CDR1 PRHDT, CDR2 FYEKMQ (reference sequence). V was clipped by 0 bases and J by 3 bases; unmatched bases: 3. The CDR3 DNA reads TGTGCCAGCAGCTTAGGCAGGGGGCGGTCTAATGAAAAACTGTTTTTT. Amino acids: CASSLGRGRSNEKLFF.

The rearrangement links TRBV5-4 to TRBJ2-7; no clear D gene. V was cut by 0 bases and J by 3 bases, with 13 bases left in between. Germline CDR1 reads SGHNT; CDR2 reads YYREEE (reference sequence). The CDR3 is 15 residues long. Here the CDR3 reads CASSLASGRSYEQYF. As DNA, the CDR3 is TGTGCCAGCAGCTTGGCCTCCGGGCGGAGCTACGAGCAGTACTTC. The variable domain in full, completed from reference TRBV5-4 and TRBJ2-7, reads ETGVTQSPTHLIKTRGQQVTLRCSSQSGHNTVSWYQQALGQGPQFIFQYYREEENGRGNFPPRFSGLQFPNYSSELNVNALELDDSALYLCASSLASGRSYEQYFGPGTRLTVT.

The V call is TRBV28, the J call TRBJ2-7; TRBD2 might be the D (5 bases). This CDR3 spans 14 amino acids. The V gene lost 6 bases and the J gene lost 5 bases, with 17 bases spanning the gap. Looked up from germline, CDR1 is MDHEN and CDR2 is SYDVKM. CDR3 DNA: TGTGCCAGCAGATCTGAGGGCTTGTACAACGAGCAGTACTTC. Its translation is CASRSEGLYNEQYF. The entire variable domain, with the rest obtained from reference TRBV28 and TRBJ2-7, is as follows: DVKVTQSSRYLVKRTGEKVFLECVQDMDHENMFWYRQDPGLGLRLIYFSYDVKMKEKGDIPEGYSVSREKKERFSLILESASTNQTSMYLCASRSEGLYNEQYFGPGTRLTVT.

The V call is TRBV19, the J call TRBJ1-1; no clear D gene. Germline-derived CDR1 and CDR2 are LNHDA and SQIVND (reference sequence). This CDR3 has 13 amino acids. Trimming stripped 5 bases from V and 3 bases from J, with 10 bases between. For the CDR3, the DNA is TGTGCCAGTAGTCCACGAAAAGACACTGAAGCTTTCTTT. It specifies CASSPRKDTEAFF.

This clone was seen more than once but under ten times. The V gene is TRBV27, the J gene TRBJ2-7, with 9 bases aligning to TRBD1. This CDR3 is 14 amino acids long. Germline CDR1 is MNHEY and CDR2 is SMNVEV (reference sequence). V shed 6 bases, J shed 3 bases, and the junction held 6 bases outside the gene matches. For the CDR3, the DNA is TGTGCCAGCAGACCTCCGGGACAGGGCTACGAGCAGTACTTC. Translation: CASRPPGQGYEQYF.

The J gene is TRBJ2-7, the V gene TRBV23-1, with D unclear. TRBV23-1 is given ORF status, its function remaining uncertain. This CDR3 is built from 13 residues. The V end lost 4 bases, the J end lost 5 bases, and 12 bases lay between the germline ends. This CDR3 is CASSPEGKDEQYF. DNA of the CDR3: TGCGCCAGCAGTCCGGAAGGCAAGGACGAGCAGTACTTC.

The V call is TRBV2, the J call TRBJ1-5; D may be TRBD1 (6 bases). CDR1 SNHLY and CDR2 FYNNEI come from the germline V gene. Trimming took off 7 bases at V and 1 base at J, with 11 bases between the two ends. CDR3 length: 14 residues. The CDR3 is CASTGTTSNQPQHF. The CDR3 DNA reads TGTGCCAGCACTGGGACAACGAGCAATCAGCCCCAGCATTTT.

The V and J genes are TRBV6-4 and TRBJ2-6, with D possibly called TRBD1 or TRBD2 (5 bases each). This CDR3 contains 16 residues. Trimming left V 6 bases short and J 2 bases short, with 14 bases between. Germline V CDR1 and CDR2: MRHNA, SNTAGT. The CDR3: CASSPDGTTGANVLTF. The CDR3, as DNA: TGTGCCAGCAGCCCAGACGGGACCACTGGGGCCAACGTCCTGACTTTC.

This chain joins TRBV19 and TRBJ2-1, with D possibly matching TRBD1 (5 bases). The CDR3 loop spans 14 amino acids. V was trimmed by 3 bases and J by 7 bases, leaving 13 bases between them. CDR1 LNHDA and CDR2 SQIVND come from the germline V gene (reference sequence). CDR3 nucleotides: TGTGCCAGTAGTATTCAGGGTATGCTGAATGAGCAGTTCTTC. Its translation is CASSIQGMLNEQFF.

This clone was counted once. The V gene is TRBV6-1, the J gene TRBJ1-6, with D possibly matching TRBD1 (5 bases). Trimming removed 5 bases from V and 2 bases from J, with 10 bases in between. The CDR3 length is 15 residues. CDR1 and CDR2 (germline): MNHNS, SASEGT. CDR3 sequence (DNA): TGTGCCAGCAGTCCCCAGGGACCCTATAATTCACCCCTCCACTTT. It specifies CASSPQGPYNSPLHF.

This clone was recorded a few times. The chain uses TRBV7-8 and TRBJ2-7; 11 bases are shared with TRBD1. The CDR3 totals 15 residues. Germline CDR1 reads SGHVS; CDR2 reads FQNEAQ. The J segment lost 3 bases and the V segment lost 4 bases, leaving 5 bases of the junction unmatched. The CDR3 reads CASSSPGQGVYEQYF. The CDR3 DNA is TGTGCCAGCAGCTCACCGGGACAGGGGGTCTACGAGCAGTACTTC.

In this sample, this clone turned up a few times. The V call is TRBV7-8, the J call TRBJ2-1; TRBD2 matches 11 bases. There are 16 residues in the CDR3. Germline CDR1 reads SGHVS; CDR2 reads FQNEAQ. After removal of 2 bases from V and 4 bases from J, the junction contained 4 bases not matched to a gene. The CDR3: CASSLTGTSGYNEQFF. The CDR3 DNA sequence: TGTGCCAGCAGCTTAACGGGGACTAGCGGTTACAATGAGCAGTTCTTC.

The V call is TRBV4-1, the J call TRBJ1-5; D ambiguous. Germline lookup yields CDR1 MGHRA and CDR2 YSYEKL. The CDR3 length is 16 residues. V lost 0 bases to trimming and J lost 1 base, with 10 bases between them. Here the CDR3 reads CASSQDIIWSNQPQHF. In DNA, the CDR3 is TGCGCCAGCAGCCAAGATATTATTTGGAGCAATCAGCCCCAGCATTTT.

This clone was seen a single time. At the DNA level, this CDR3 is encoded by other sequences in the same sample as well. V and J are TRBV5-1 and TRBJ2-5; 7 bases line up with TRBD1. Germline loops: CDR1 SGHRS, CDR2 YFSETQ. The CDR3 is 13 amino acids. The V and J ends lost 4 bases and 3 bases, in that order; junction bases with no gene match: 3. CDR3 protein: CASSPGTEETQYF. The CDR3 nucleotides read TGCGCCAGCAGCCCTGGGACAGAAGAGACCCAGTACTTC. Full variable domain (missing parts from reference TRBV5-1 and TRBJ2-5): KAGVTQTPRYLIKTRGQQVTLSCSPISGHRSVSWYQQTPGQGLQFLFEYFSETQRNKGNFPGRFSGRQFSNSRSEMNVSTLELGDSALYLCASSPGTEETQYFGPGTRLLVL.

The chain joins TRBV5-4 to TRBJ2-7, with a tentative D call TRBD1 (5 bases). V lost 2 bases to trimming and J lost 6 bases, with 9 bases between them. Germline V lookup: CDR1 SGHNT, CDR2 YYREEE (reference sequence). The length of the CDR3 is 12 residues. In DNA form, the CDR3 reads TGTGCCAGCAGCTTAGGGGCAACCGAGCAGTACTTC. It specifies CASSLGATEQYF.

The chain recombines TRBV4-2 with TRBJ1-2; perhaps TRBD1 as D (6 bases). The germline V gene encodes CDR1 LGHNA and CDR2 YNFKEQ. V was shortened by 0 bases and J by 4 bases, with 12 bases between the two germline ends. The CDR3 spans 15 residues. CDR3 nucleotides: TGTGCCAGCAGCCAAGATAACAGGGACGGCTATGGCTACACCTTC. It is translated as CASSQDNRDGYGYTF.

This chain uses TRBV7-2 with TRBJ2-5; no reliable D call. CDR3 length: 13 residues. CDR1 and CDR2 from the germline V gene are SGHTA and FQGNSA. V was trimmed by 6 bases and J by 1 base, leaving 9 bases between them. The CDR3 loop is CASSSQVQETQYF. The CDR3 bases are TGTGCCAGCAGTAGCCAGGTCCAAGAGACCCAGTACTTC.

In this sample, this clone turned up once. V and J are TRBV4-1 and TRBJ1-5; 10 bases match TRBD1. CDR1 is MGHRA and CDR2 is YSYEKL in the germline V gene. The CDR3 is 18 amino acids. V lost 1 base, J lost 5 bases, and 11 bases stayed unmatched. CDR3 coding DNA: TGCGCCAGCAGCCAAGTTTACTACCGGGACAGGGGAGATCAGCCCCAGCATTTT. It translates to CASSQVYYRDRGDQPQHF.

This sequence joins TRBV6-1 and TRBJ1-4; D remains ambiguous. CDR3 size: 11 residues. Germline V gives CDR1 MNHNS, CDR2 SASEGT. V dropped 6 bases and J dropped 5 bases, with 4 bases sitting between them. CDR3 bases: TGTGCCAGCAGACAAAATGAAAAACTGTTTTTT. It encodes CASRQNEKLFF.

This clone has only one observation. This chain joins TRBV6-5 and TRBJ1-2; 7 nucleotides line up with TRBD1. The CDR3 totals 16 residues. After removal of 2 bases from V and 4 bases from J, the junction contained 10 bases not matched to a gene. Germline loops: CDR1 MNHEY, CDR2 SVGAGI. The CDR3 DNA is TGTGCCAGCAGTTACGTCGCTTACAGGGGCTTCTATGGCTACACCTTC. Translation: CASSYVAYRGFYGYTF.

This chain links TRBV4-1 with TRBJ2-6, with a tentative D call TRBD2 (6 bases). This CDR3 contains 17 residues. With 0 bases removed from V and 0 bases from J, the gap between germline ends came to 9 bases. Germline V gene lookup returns CDR1 MGHRA and CDR2 YSYEKL. The CDR3 DNA reads TGCGCCAGCAGCCAAGAATTCGGGGGCTCTGGGGCCAACGTCCTGACTTTC. This sequence encodes CASSQEFGGSGANVLTF.

This rearrangement joins TRBV6-1 to TRBJ2-7; no reliable D call. V lost 7 bases, J lost 7 bases, and 11 bases lay in between. The CDR3 has 11 amino acids. CDR1 and CDR2 (germline): MNHNS, SASEGT. The CDR3 DNA is TGTGCCAGCAAATTTAACGGGGAGCAGTACTTC. Protein: CASKFNGEQYF.

This chain links TRBV6-5 with TRBJ2-3; D is ambiguous. Germline-derived CDR1 and CDR2 are MNHEY and SVGAGI. With 2 bases removed from V and 2 bases from J, the gap between germline ends came to 8 bases. This CDR3 is 14 amino acids long. The CDR3 sequence: CASSYNSPTDTQYF. The CDR3 DNA sequence: TGTGCCAGCAGTTACAACAGCCCCACAGATACGCAGTATTTT.

This sequence joins TRBV30 and TRBJ1-5; D gene unclear. Germline V gene data show CDR1 as GTSNPN and CDR2 as SVGIG (reference sequence). The CDR3 is 12 amino acids. Trimming cost V 2 bases and J 4 bases, with 6 bases left between them. CDR3 DNA sequence: TGTGCCTGGAGTTTCGGTAATCAGCCCCAGCATTTT. Translated, it gives CAWSFGNQPQHF. Supplemented by reference TRBV30 and TRBJ1-5, the full variable domain reads SQTIHQWPATLVQPVGSPLSLECTVEGTSNPNLYWYRQAAGRGLQLLFYSVGIGQISSEVPQNLSASRPQDRQFILSSKKLLLSDSGFYLCAWSFGNQPQHFGDGTRLSIL.

The chain carries TRBV19 and TRBJ1-1; no definite D call. This CDR3 spans 14 amino acids. Germline V gene sequence: CDR1 LNHDA, CDR2 SQIVND (reference sequence). V lost 1 base, J lost 1 base, and 7 bases lay in between. CDR3 sequence (DNA): TGTGCCAGTAGTATAGCGGTGCAGAACACTGAAGCTTTCTTT. Its protein is CASSIAVQNTEAFF.

This clone appeared a single time. The rearrangement joins TRBV4-1 to TRBJ1-5; D is perhaps TRBD1 (5 bases). The germline CDR1 and CDR2 sequences are MGHRA and YSYEKL. The CDR3 consists of 16 residues. V lost 0 bases and J 6 bases, leaving 15 bases between the germline ends. The CDR3 coding sequence is TGCGCCAGCAGCCAAGACCAAGGGGCGGTTGGTCAGCCCCAGCATTTT. Translating it yields CASSQDQGAVGQPQHF.